Sequencing of this TCR beta chain was carried out in a study of regulatory T cells in long-lasting Graves disease. At the level of the study: Newly diagnosed Graves' patients had under 3 months of antithyroid drugs.

The TCR beta library used iRepertoire HTBI primers with Arm-PCR amplification of CDR3. TCRdb reprocessed the multiplex PCR reads with MiXCR, giving one entry per CDR3 protein. The table includes around 500,000 distinct CDR3 sequences, about 16% detected once. In its sample, this clonotype was seen many times. Specified time point: newly diagnosed GD, antithyroid drugs for less than 3 months. PBMCs were the source of the RNA used for TCR sequencing. In Xi'an, China, an endocrinology department was the source of patients. The CDR3 runs 14 residues. Germline values: CDR1 MGHRA, CDR2 YSYEKL. Between the trimmed V and J ends, which lost 8 bases and 6 bases, there was a span of 17 bases. This sample also appeared in a second study, on T cells in Graves' hyperthyroidism and ophthalmopathy. That paper notes: Blood held most thyroid clonotypes expanded above 0.001 frequency. Ophthalmopathy got predicted by the model a median approximately 6.4 months before its onset.

The rearrangement joins TRBV4-1 to TRBJ2-1; D remains unclear. The TCR comes from a woman aged 35 to 60 with Graves disease. The specimen was peripheral blood mononuclear cells (PBMCs), collected at new diagnosis, from a patient treated with antithyroid drugs. CDR3 in DNA: TGCGCCAGCGTGGATCCCGTTCGTGGCAATGAGCAGTTCTTC. Protein product: CASVDPVRGNEQFF.